The TCR beta chain described here comes from a study of radiation and T cells in renal cell carcinoma. This sample's time point: blood 4 weeks post-SBRT, at nephrectomy. Treatment given: 15 Gy SBRT to primary tumor, nephrectomy 4 weeks later. The V gene's germline CDR1 is SGHAT and CDR2 FQNNGV. CDR3 length: 14 residues. V was pared by 4 bases and J by 1 base, with 3 bases of the junction left unmatched. Assay: immunoSEQ multiplex PCR; the TCRdb copy retains only in-frame clones and omits some. The sample includes over 35,000 clones, roughly four fifths of them seen just once. This clone was counted only a few times.

The TCR comes from a woman aged 70-85 years with renal cell carcinoma. The rearrangement uses TRBV11-2 and TRBJ1-1; 7 bases align to TRBD1. This material consisted of blood, taken from a patient whose treatment included radiotherapy and nephrectomy. CDR3 in amino acids: CASSSGQKNTEAFF. CDR3 nucleotides: TGTGCCAGCAGCTCGGGACAGAAGAACACTGAAGCTTTCTTT.